These 13 T cell receptor beta chains came from one sample sequenced in a study of shared clonotypes between healthy human individuals (TCRdb year 2020). The library was produced with the immunoSEQ multiplex PCR assay. TCRdb carries this immuneACCESS record with in-frame sequences only. Its versions omit some clonotypes, under half of them owing to an unresolved V gene in the studies checked, with the rest unexplained. The sample has about a million clones on record, approximately 77% of them singletons. The leading ten clones occupy more than 0.85% of the sample. Sequencing was carried out using memory CD4+ T cells from PBMCs. This specimen's cell subset or site label, per the study, means: CD45RA-negative fraction. The source is a man aged 18-30 years in good health. Some clones in this sample may be carry-over from other donors' samples.

The chain couples TRBV18 to TRBJ1-1; D may be TRBD1 (6 bases). The germline V and J ends were trimmed by 6 bases and 1 base, with 12 bases remaining between them. Germline CDR1 and CDR2: KGHSH and LQKENI. The CDR3 is made up of 14 amino acids. CDR3: CASSTTGQNTEAFF. The CDR3 region has the DNA TGTGCCAGCTCCACGACAGGACAGAACACTGAAGCTTTCTTT.

The chain has TRBV28 and TRBJ2-7; TRBD2 agrees at 8 bases. The length of the CDR3 is 16 residues. J gave up 1 base and V 6 bases, and 11 bases lay outside the gene matches. Germline V gene sequence: CDR1 MDHEN, CDR2 SYDVKM. The CDR3 nucleotides are TGTGCCAGCAGGGGGGCTAGCGGGCGGAAGTCCTACGAGCAGTACTTC. Residues: CASRGASGRKSYEQYF.

About this clone: This may be a read error: a much more frequent sequence differs by one nucleotide. This chain uses TRBV27 with TRBJ2-2; possible D gene TRBD2, 6 bases. The CDR3 loop spans 13 amino acids. V was shortened by 5 bases and J by 6 bases, with 10 bases between the two germline ends. Germline CDR1 is MNHEY and CDR2 is SMNVEV (reference sequence). CDR3 amino acids: CASSVWGAGELFF. CDR3 nucleotides: TGTGCCAGCAGTGTATGGGGGGCCGGGGAGCTGTTTTTT.

CDR3 bases: TGTGCCAGCAGCCGGACAGGCGGGACCTACGAGCAGTACTTC. Translation gives CASSRTGGTYEQYF. The J gene is TRBJ2-7, the V gene TRBV7-3; tentatively, D is TRBD1 (7 bases). V dropped 5 bases and J dropped 2 bases, with 13 bases sitting between them. The CDR3 totals 14 residues. Germline-derived CDR1 and CDR2 are SGHTA and FQGTGA.

The count of this clone is one. V and J are TRBV6-1 and TRBJ2-1, with 7 bases fitting TRBD2. The CDR3 spans 15 residues. V lost 6 bases, J lost 6 bases, and 11 bases stayed unmatched. Germline V gives CDR1 MNHNS, CDR2 SASEGT. This chain's CDR3 is CASRGGAGWFNEQFF. The CDR3 DNA reads as TGTGCCAGCAGGGGAGGAGCGGGGTGGTTCAATGAGCAGTTCTTC.

The gene calls are TRBV5-1 and TRBJ2-7; TRBD1 aligns across 10 bases. V dropped 4 bases and J dropped 2; count of bases not matched to a gene: 6. CDR3 length: 15 amino acids. The germline CDR1 and CDR2 sequences are SGHRS and YFSETQ. The CDR3, as DNA: TGCGCCAGCAGCCCGAGGACAGGGGGAGCCTACGAGCAGTACTTC. Encoded protein: CASSPRTGGAYEQYF.

The chain uses TRBV11-2 and TRBJ2-6; the match to TRBD2 covers 11 bases. CDR1 and CDR2 from the germline V gene are SGHAT and FQNNGV. The CDR3 has 17 amino acids. V was pared by 3 bases and J by 4 bases, with 5 bases of the junction left unmatched. The CDR3 DNA reads TGTGCCAGCAGCTTGTTAGCGGGAGGGTCCGGGGCCAACGTCCTGACTTTC. This gives the protein CASSLLAGGSGANVLTF.

The chain is built from TRBV30 and TRBJ1-5; no clear D gene. V lost 2 bases and J lost 3, with 8 bases in between. CDR1 and CDR2 from the germline V gene are GTSNPN and SVGIG (reference sequence). There are 13 residues in the CDR3. CDR3 sequence reads: CAWSPQDNQPQHF. The CDR3 DNA sequence: TGTGCCTGGAGTCCCCAGGACAATCAGCCCCAGCATTTT.

V gene TRBV5-1 combines with J gene TRBJ2-7; 12 bases are a match to TRBD2. CDR1 SGHRS and CDR2 YFSETQ come from the germline V gene. Trimming cost V 0 bases and J 1 base; bases outside gene matches: 5. The CDR3 loop spans 17 amino acids. The DNA for the CDR3 is TGCGCCAGCAGCTTGGCGGCTAGCGGGAGGGCATCCTACGAGCAGTACTTC. Encoded protein: CASSLAASGRASYEQYF.

The chain links TRBV30 to TRBJ2-2, with D tentatively TRBD2 (5 bases). Germline V CDR1 and CDR2: GTSNPN, SVGIG (reference sequence). Trimming cost V 0 bases and J 1 base, with 9 bases left between them. The CDR3 runs to 15 residues. CDR3 residues: CAWSVAERNTGELFF. CDR3 sequence (DNA): TGTGCCTGGAGTGTAGCGGAAAGGAACACCGGGGAGCTGTTTTTT.

This clone has more than one count but fewer than ten. The genes are TRBV30 and TRBJ2-7, with 10 bases fitting TRBD1. V shed 4 bases and J 7 bases; nucleotides not matched to a gene: 10. The CDR3 consists of 14 residues. Germline CDR1 GTSNPN, CDR2 SVGIG (reference sequence). Here the CDR3 reads CAWTWTGGSWEQYF. As DNA, the CDR3 is TGTGCCTGGACCTGGACAGGGGGTTCCTGGGAGCAGTACTTC.

The V and J genes are TRBV5-1 and TRBJ2-3; 15 bases fit TRBD2. CDR3 length: 18 amino acids. J was trimmed by 4 bases and V by 4 bases; bases with no gene match: 10. CDR1 and CDR2 (germline): SGHRS, YFSETQ. The CDR3 bases are TGCGCCAGCAGCGACGGGGGACTAGCGGGAGGAGGGGCAGATACGCAGTATTTT. Its translation: CASSDGGLAGGGADTQYF. Complete variable domain (other parts from reference TRBV5-1 and TRBJ2-3): KAGVTQTPRYLIKTRGQQVTLSCSPISGHRSVSWYQQTPGQGLQFLFEYFSETQRNKGNFPGRFSGRQFSNSRSEMNVSTLELGDSALYLCASSDGGLAGGGADTQYFGPGTRLTVL.

The chain carries TRBV28 and TRBJ2-3, with D tentatively TRBD1 (6 bases). CDR3 length equals 16 residues. V was trimmed by 3 bases and J by 8 bases, leaving 21 bases between them. The germline CDR1 and CDR2 sequences are MDHEN and SYDVKM. The CDR3 DNA reads as TGTGCCAGCAGTTTTATCCGGAGACAGGCTCATGGTACGCAGTATTTT. The encoded protein is CASSFIRRQAHGTQYF.